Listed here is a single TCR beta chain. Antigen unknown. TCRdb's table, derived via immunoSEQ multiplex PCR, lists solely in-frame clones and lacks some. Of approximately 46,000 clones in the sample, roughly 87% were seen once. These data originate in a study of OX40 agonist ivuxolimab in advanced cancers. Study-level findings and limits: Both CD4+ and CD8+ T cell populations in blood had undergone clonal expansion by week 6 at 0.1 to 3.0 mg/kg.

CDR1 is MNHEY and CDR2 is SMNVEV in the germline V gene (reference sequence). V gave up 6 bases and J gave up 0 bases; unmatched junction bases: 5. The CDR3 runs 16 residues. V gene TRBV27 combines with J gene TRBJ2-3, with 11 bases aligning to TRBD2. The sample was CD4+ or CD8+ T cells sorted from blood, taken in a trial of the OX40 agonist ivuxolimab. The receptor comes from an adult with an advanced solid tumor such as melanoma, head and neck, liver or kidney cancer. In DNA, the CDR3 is TGTGCCAGCAGCCTACTAGCGGGGGAAAGCACAGATACGCAGTATTTT. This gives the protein CASSLLAGESTDTQYF.